These 5 T cell receptor beta chains share one sample of origin, sequenced in a study of blood T cell repertoires in COVID-19. The method was immunoSEQ multiplex PCR; TCRdb's version includes in-frame clones alone and lacks a portion of them. The table shows more than 250,000 clones, with around 88% occurring only once. The material sequenced was peripheral blood. The source is a woman aged 25 to 39 with COVID-19, enrolled during active disease.

The J gene is TRBJ1-2, the V gene TRBV5-1, with D hard to call. This CDR3 is 16 amino acids long. Deletions cut 0 bases from V and 7 bases from J, with 19 bases between. Germline CDR1 and CDR2: SGHRS and YFSETQ. CDR3 DNA sequence: TGCGCCAGCAGCTTGGACTACGGGGAAATCGCGGCTGGCTACACCTTC. It is translated as CASSLDYGEIAAGYTF.

The chain couples TRBV28 to TRBJ1-2, with 9 positions matching TRBD1. Trimming cost V 6 bases and J 6 bases; bases outside gene matches: 8. The germline V gene encodes CDR1 MDHEN and CDR2 SYDVKM. The CDR3 extends over 14 amino acids. The DNA of the CDR3 is TGTGCCAGCAGAACAGGGGGCGCGGTGGATGGCTACACCTTC. This sequence encodes CASRTGGAVDGYTF.

This clone was picked up one time. The chain joins TRBV7-8 to TRBJ1-2; 7 bases line up with TRBD1. Trimming took 3 bases from V and 2 from J; bases not matched to a gene: 3. The CDR3 has 14 residues. The germline V gene has CDR1 SGHVS and CDR2 FQNEAQ. The CDR3 nucleotides are TGTGCCAGCAGCTTCAGGGACAGAAACTATGGCTACACCTTC. This encodes CASSFRDRNYGYTF.

This clone occurred once. The chain combines TRBV11-3 with TRBJ1-1; TRBD1 matches 9 bases. Losses at the gene ends were 5 bases for V and 6 bases for J; bases not matched to a gene: 7. In germline, CDR1 is SGHNT, CDR2 YENEEA. The CDR3 totals 14 residues. The CDR3 here is CASSTGQGIPEAFF. CDR3 nucleotides: TGTGCCAGCAGCACGGGACAGGGAATTCCTGAAGCTTTCTTT.

The genes are TRBV6-5 and TRBJ2-5, with 7 bases aligning to TRBD1. The CDR3 sequence is 14 residues long. Per the germline V gene, CDR1 is MNHEY and CDR2 is SVGAGI. V was clipped by 5 bases and J by 1 base; unmatched bases: 4. In DNA, the CDR3 is TGTGCCAGCAGTATACAGGGGCCCCAAGAGACCCAGTACTTC. Amino acid sequence: CASSIQGPQETQYF.